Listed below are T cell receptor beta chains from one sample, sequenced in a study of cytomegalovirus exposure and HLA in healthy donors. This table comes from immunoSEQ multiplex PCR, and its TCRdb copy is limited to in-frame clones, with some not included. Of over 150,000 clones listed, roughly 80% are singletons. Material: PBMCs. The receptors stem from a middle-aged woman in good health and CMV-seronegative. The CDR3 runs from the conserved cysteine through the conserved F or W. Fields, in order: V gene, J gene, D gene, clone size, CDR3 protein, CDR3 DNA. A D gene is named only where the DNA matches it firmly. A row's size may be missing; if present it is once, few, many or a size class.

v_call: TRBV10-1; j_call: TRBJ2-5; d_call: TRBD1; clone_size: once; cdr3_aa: CASSEDTGTGEETQYF; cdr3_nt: TGCGCCAGCAGTGAGGATACCGGGACAGGGGAAGAGACCCAGTACTTC
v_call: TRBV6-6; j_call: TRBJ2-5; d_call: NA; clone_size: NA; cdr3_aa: CASSSQQGVEWETQYF; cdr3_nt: TGTGCCAGCAGTTCCCAACAAGGGGTAGAGTGGGAGACCCAGTACTTC
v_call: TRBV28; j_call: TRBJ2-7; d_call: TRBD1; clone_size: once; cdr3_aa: CASRPSGGIYEQYF; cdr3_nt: TGTGCCAGCAGACCCTCAGGGGGCATCTACGAGCAGTACTTC
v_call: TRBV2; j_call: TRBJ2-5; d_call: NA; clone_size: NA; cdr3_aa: CASSDQETQYF; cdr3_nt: TGTGCCAGCAGTGATCAGGAGACCCAGTACTTC
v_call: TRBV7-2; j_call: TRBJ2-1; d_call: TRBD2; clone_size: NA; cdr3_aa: CASSASGNLNEQFF; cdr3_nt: TGTGCCAGCTCGGCCAGCGGGAATCTCAATGAGCAGTTCTTC
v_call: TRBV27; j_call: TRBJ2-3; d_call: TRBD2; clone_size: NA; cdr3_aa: CASRKGTSGMSSTDTQYF; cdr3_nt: TGTGCCAGCAGAAAGGGGACTAGCGGGATGTCTAGCACAGATACGCAGTATTTT
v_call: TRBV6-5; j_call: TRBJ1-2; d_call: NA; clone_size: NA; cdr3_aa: CASRPQGRVSYGYTF; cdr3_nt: TGTGCCAGCAGACCCCAGGGTAGGGTGAGCTATGGCTACACCTTC
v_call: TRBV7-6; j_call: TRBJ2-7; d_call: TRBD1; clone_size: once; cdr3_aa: CASSAGQGAAYEQYF; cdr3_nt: TGTGCCAGCAGCGCTGGACAGGGGGCGGCCTACGAGCAGTACTTC
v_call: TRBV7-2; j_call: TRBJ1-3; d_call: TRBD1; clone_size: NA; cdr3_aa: CASSLGRTGQGSGNTIYF; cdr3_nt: TGTGCCAGCAGCTTAGGCCGTACGGGACAGGGTTCTGGAAACACCATATATTTT
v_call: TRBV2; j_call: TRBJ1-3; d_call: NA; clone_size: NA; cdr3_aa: CASSEGGTGNTIYF; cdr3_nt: TGTGCCAGCAGTGAGGGGGGAACTGGAAACACCATATATTTT
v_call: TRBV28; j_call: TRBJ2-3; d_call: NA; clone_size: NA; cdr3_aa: CASSQSGGFTDTQYF; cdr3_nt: TGTGCCAGCAGTCAATCCGGGGGATTCACAGATACGCAGTATTTT
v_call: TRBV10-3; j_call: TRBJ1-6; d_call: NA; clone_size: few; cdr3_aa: CAISESELIINSPLHF; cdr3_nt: TGTGCCATCAGTGAGTCGGAGCTGATTATTAATTCACCCCTCCACTTT
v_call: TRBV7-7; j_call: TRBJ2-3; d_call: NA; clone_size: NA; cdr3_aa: CASSLDSNTDTQYF; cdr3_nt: TGTGCTAGCAGCCTGGACAGTAACACAGATACGCAGTATTTT
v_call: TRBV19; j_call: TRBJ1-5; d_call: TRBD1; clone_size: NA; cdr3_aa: CASINRDSYQPQHF; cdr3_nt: TGTGCCAGTATCAACCGGGACAGCTATCAGCCCCAGCATTTT
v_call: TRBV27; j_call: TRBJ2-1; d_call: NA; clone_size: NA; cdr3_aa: CASSLQGGEQFF; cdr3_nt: TGTGCCAGCAGTTTACAGGGTGGTGAGCAGTTCTTC
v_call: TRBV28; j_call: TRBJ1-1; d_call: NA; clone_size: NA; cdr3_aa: CASSPTRQVAEAFF; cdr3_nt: TGTGCCAGCAGCCCGACCCGACAGGTCGCTGAAGCTTTCTTT
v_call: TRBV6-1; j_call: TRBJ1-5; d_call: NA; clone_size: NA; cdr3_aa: CASSSAGNQPQHF; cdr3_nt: TGTGCCAGCAGTTCGGCGGGCAATCAGCCCCAGCATTTT
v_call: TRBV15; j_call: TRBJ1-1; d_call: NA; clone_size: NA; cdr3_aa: CATSGQENTEAFF; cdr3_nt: TGTGCCACCAGCGGTCAGGAGAACACTGAAGCTTTCTTT
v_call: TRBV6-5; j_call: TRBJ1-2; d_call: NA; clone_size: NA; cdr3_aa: CASSYFQPSDYGYTF; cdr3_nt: TGTGCCAGCAGTTACTTCCAACCTTCGGACTATGGCTACACCTTC
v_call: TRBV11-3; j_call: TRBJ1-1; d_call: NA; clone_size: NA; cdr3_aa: CASSLALEEEAFF; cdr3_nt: TGTGCCAGCAGCTTAGCCCTGGAGGAGGAAGCTTTCTTT
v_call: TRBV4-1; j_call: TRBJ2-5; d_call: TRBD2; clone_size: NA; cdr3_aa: CASSQDPGTSGKVETQYF; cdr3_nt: TGCGCCAGCAGCCAAGATCCGGGGACTAGCGGAAAAGTGGAGACCCAGTACTTC
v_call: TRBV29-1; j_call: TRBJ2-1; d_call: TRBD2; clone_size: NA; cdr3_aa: CSVETPSGGSYNEQFF; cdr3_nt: TGCAGCGTTGAGACGCCGAGCGGGGGCTCCTACAATGAGCAGTTCTTC
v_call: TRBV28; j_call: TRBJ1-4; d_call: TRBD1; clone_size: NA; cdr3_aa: CASSFQTGNRAIREKLFF; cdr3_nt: TGTGCCAGCAGTTTTCAGACAGGGAATCGGGCCATAAGGGAAAAACTGTTTTTT
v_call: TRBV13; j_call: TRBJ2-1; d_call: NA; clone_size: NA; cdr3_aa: CASRILGTPEQFF; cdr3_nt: TGTGCCAGCAGGATACTAGGAACCCCAGAGCAGTTCTTC
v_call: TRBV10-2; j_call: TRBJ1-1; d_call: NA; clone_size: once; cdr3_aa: CASGSGRTTHTEAFF; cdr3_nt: TGCGCCAGCGGTAGCGGCAGGACGACGCACACTGAAGCTTTCTTT